The T cell receptor beta chain under discussion was sequenced for a study of cytomegalovirus exposure and HLA in healthy donors. PCR involved 60 Vbeta and 13 Jbeta primers. TCRdb keeps only in-frame clones here, not all; method: immunoSEQ multiplex PCR. Of some 180,000 clones in the sample, 77% are singletons; the top ten hold more than 1.4%. Comment on this clone: Its cognate antigen is unknown.

Broader study findings: It was reported in a later analysis that an Asian-associated ancestry cluster showed fewer N-insertions than the approximately 670-donor mean. By HLA locus, TCR association rates varied in a later analysis, with DRB1 showing the most and HLA-C the fewest.

The CDR3 totals 14 residues. Germline V gene sequence: CDR1 SGHVS, CDR2 FQNEAQ. The J segment lost 1 base and the V segment lost 4 bases, leaving 2 bases of the junction unmatched. The V and J genes are TRBV7-8 and TRBJ2-5; 8 positions match TRBD1. The origin of this receptor is a young man in good health and CMV-seronegative. Sequencing input: PBMCs. Written as DNA, the CDR3 is TGTGCCAGCAGCTGGACAGGGCCCCAAGAGACCCAGTACTTC. Translated: CASSWTGPQETQYF.